Listed below are T cell receptor beta chains from one sample, sequenced in a study of blood T cell repertoires in COVID-19. Measured with immunoSEQ multiplex PCR; TCRdb has only the in-frame clones, and not every one. The profile shows about 210,000 clones, approximately 82% of them singletons. Sequencing input: peripheral blood. The receptor set was obtained from a man aged 50 to 60 with active or convalescent COVID-19. The conserved cysteine and the conserved F or W are not part of the CDR3 here. A clone size is listed for some rows: how often the clone was seen (once, few, many), or a class if it is expanded.

V gene	J gene	clone size	CDR3 protein
TRBV27	TRBJ2-7	-	ASSLFGGTYYEQY
TRBV6-2/TRBV6-3	TRBJ2-5	-	ASSPLAGGDWTQY
TRBV4-3	TRBJ2-1	-	ASSQVFRLAGGTNEQF
TRBV7-2	TRBJ2-3	-	ASSLPGLAAITDTQY
TRBV28	TRBJ2-7	-	ASSLRSIYEQY
TRBV28	TRBJ1-6	-	ASSWLDRGPYNSPLH
TRBV10-1	TRBJ2-1	-	ASSGPDGLAGGNEQF
TRBV6-6	TRBJ2-7	-	ASRMTRGEQY
TRBV10-3	TRBJ1-4	-	AISEEGAREKLF
TRBV30	TRBJ1-5	-	AWSGGGVGQPQH
TRBV6-5	TRBJ1-5	-	ASSSGQTSNQPQH
TRBV30	TRBJ2-1	-	AWSVLSSRNYNEQF
TRBV3-1/TRBV3-2	TRBJ2-1	-	ASSQEASGVRGEQF
TRBV4-2	TRBJ2-1	-	ASSLTSSPADEQF
TRBV6-5	TRBJ2-3	once	ASRLRGLSDTQY
TRBV27	TRBJ2-3	-	ASSLLLAGEVRDTQY
TRBV24-1	TRBJ2-5	-	ATSDLRTQETQY
TRBV9	TRBJ2-5	-	ASSVGGDRGRETQY
TRBV18	TRBJ1-2	-	ASSPNEYGYT
TRBV28	TRBJ2-7	-	ASSSARQYSYEQY
TRBV3-1/TRBV3-2	TRBJ1-4	-	ASSPGGAGEKLF
TRBV5-1	TRBJ2-2	-	ASSLLAGARGGELF
TRBV28	TRBJ1-4	-	ASKRAGNEKLF
TRBV27	TRBJ2-7	-	ASSLAGQGAYEQY
TRBV30	TRBJ1-6	-	AWSTGDNGNSPLH
TRBV6-2/TRBV6-3	TRBJ2-5	-	ASSNHRDRQETQY
TRBV7-2	TRBJ2-3	-	ASSSGLAGGPNTQY
TRBV18	TRBJ2-2	-	ASSPTSGTGELF
TRBV11-2	TRBJ1-2	once	ASSPTANYGYT
TRBV2	TRBJ2-3	-	ASSPPGLAGHRGADTQY
TRBV4-1	TRBJ2-3	few	ASSQESGGQFVRY
TRBV27	TRBJ2-1	-	ASSFRVAGASNEQF
TRBV5-4	TRBJ1-6	-	ASSLGLGAPSSPLH
TRBV20-1	TRBJ1-2	-	SASLPREEGYT
TRBV6-5	TRBJ1-1	-	ASSRGNTEAF
TRBV27	TRBJ1-1	once	ASSLSWGGDTEAF
TRBV11-1	TRBJ1-1	-	ASSFTENTEAF
TRBV28	TRBJ2-7	many	ASSLPGGYEQY
TRBV5-1	TRBJ2-7	once	ASNSPGPLAYEQY
TRBV4-3	TRBJ2-5	-	ASSPGKTGGPETQY
TRBV2	TRBJ2-3	-	ASRAGTSGDTQY
TRBV5-4	TRBJ1-1	-	ASSSDSDTEAF
TRBV6-5	TRBJ2-7	-	ASSRSGTSDYEQY
TRBV7-6	TRBJ1-1	once	ASSWAQGRTEAF
TRBV30	TRBJ2-1	once	AWRRQSYNEQF
TRBV5-4	TRBJ2-1	-	ASSSSSEIRYNEQF
TRBV28	TRBJ2-3	-	ASSQGGAHTDTQY